This T cell receptor (beta chain) appears in the sequencing data of a study of blood T cell repertoires in COVID-19. Whole-study context: Researchers got acute and convalescent COVID-19 samples from the United States, Italy and Spain.

This clone was seen just once. In the source study's methods: From reference gene primer amplification, estimates of nucleated cell counts were derived. Data came from immunoSEQ multiplex PCR; TCRdb stores just in-frame clones and leaves some out. V and J calls and clone size are given by that table; D and trimming were obtained from the DNA. The table lists under 55,000 clones, more than 75% of them singletons. The source of this sequence is a human donor in a cohort sampled during active COVID-19. The sequencing sample was made of peripheral blood.

CDR3 in amino acids: CASSPSPSGDNEQFF. The DNA for the CDR3 is TGTGCCAGCAGCCCCTCTCCTAGCGGAGACAATGAGCAGTTCTTC. The chain uses TRBV7-3 and TRBJ2-1, with 7 bases identical to TRBD2. Germline lookup yields CDR1 SGHTA and CDR2 FQGTGA. V shed 5 bases, J shed 5 bases, and the junction held 9 bases outside the gene matches. This CDR3 has 15 residues. The variable domain in full, completed from reference TRBV7-3 and TRBJ2-1, reads GAGVSQTPSNKVTEKGKYVELRCDPISGHTALYWYRQSLGQGPEFLIYFQGTGAADDSGLPNDRFFAVRPEGSVSTLKIQRTERGDSAVYLCASSPSPSGDNEQFFGPGTRLTVL.